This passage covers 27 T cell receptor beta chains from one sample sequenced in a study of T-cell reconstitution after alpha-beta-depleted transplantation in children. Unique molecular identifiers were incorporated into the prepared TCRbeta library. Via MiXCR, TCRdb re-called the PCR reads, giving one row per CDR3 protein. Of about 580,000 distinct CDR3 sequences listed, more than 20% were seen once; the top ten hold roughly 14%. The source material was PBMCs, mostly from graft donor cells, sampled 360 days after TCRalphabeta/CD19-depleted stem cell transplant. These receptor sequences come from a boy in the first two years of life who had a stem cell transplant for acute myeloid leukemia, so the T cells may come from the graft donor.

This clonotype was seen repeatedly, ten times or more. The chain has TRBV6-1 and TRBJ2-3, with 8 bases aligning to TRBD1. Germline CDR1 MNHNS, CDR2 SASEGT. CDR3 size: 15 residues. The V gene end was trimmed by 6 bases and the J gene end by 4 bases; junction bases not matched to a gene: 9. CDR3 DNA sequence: TGTGCCAGCAGAAACCTTCAGGGGGCCCCAGATACGCAGTATTTT. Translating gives CASRNLQGAPDTQYF.

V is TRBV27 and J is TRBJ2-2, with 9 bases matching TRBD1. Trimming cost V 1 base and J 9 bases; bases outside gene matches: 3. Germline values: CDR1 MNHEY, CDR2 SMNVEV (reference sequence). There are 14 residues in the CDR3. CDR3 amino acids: CASSLWTGDRELFF. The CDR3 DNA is TGTGCCAGCAGTTTATGGACAGGGGACAGGGAGCTGTTTTTT.

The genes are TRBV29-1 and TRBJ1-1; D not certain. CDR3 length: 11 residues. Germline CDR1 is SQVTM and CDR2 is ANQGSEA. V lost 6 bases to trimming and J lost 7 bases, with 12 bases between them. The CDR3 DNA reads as TGCAGCGTAGCCCCCCCGTATGAAGCTTTCTTT. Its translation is CSVAPPYEAFF.

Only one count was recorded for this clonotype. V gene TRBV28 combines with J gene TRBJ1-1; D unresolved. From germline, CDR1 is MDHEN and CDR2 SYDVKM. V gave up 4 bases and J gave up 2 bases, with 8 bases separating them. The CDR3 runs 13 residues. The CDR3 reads CASSSLINTEAFF. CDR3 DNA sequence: TGTGCCAGCAGTTCCCTAATAAACACTGAAGCTTTCTTT.

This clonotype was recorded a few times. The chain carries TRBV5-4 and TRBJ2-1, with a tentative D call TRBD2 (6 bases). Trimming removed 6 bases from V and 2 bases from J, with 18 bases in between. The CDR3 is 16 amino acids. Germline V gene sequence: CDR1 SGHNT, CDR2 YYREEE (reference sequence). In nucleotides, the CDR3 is TGTGCCAGCACCCAACCTGGGGGGACGCCCTACAATGAGCAGTTCTTC. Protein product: CASTQPGGTPYNEQFF.

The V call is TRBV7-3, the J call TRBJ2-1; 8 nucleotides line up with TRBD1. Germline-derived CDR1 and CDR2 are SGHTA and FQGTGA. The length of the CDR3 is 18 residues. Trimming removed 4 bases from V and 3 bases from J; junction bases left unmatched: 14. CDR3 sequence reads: CASSWGNGTGGHYNEQFF. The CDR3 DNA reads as TGTGCCAGCAGCTGGGGGAACGGGACAGGCGGACACTACAATGAGCAGTTCTTC.

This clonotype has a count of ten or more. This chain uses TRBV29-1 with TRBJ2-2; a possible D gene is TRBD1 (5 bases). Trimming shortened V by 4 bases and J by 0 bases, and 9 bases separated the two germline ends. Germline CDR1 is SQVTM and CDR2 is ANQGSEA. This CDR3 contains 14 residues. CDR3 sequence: CSVAGQTNTGELFF. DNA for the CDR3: TGCAGCGTTGCAGGGCAAACGAACACCGGGGAGCTGTTTTTT.

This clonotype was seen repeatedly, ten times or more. For the CDR3, the DNA is TGTGCCAGCAGTTTAGGGCGGGGGGGCCCAGATACGCAGTATTTT. Its protein is CASSLGRGGPDTQYF. The genes are TRBV12-3 or TRBV12-4 and TRBJ2-3, with TRBD2 identical over 9 bases. The CDR3 totals 15 residues. Trimming removed 1 base from V and 4 bases from J; junction bases left unmatched: 3.

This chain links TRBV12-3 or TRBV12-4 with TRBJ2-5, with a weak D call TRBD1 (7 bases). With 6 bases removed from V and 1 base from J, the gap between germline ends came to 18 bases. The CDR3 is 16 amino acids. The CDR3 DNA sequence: TGTGCCAGCAGCCCCGGCAGGGGGGAATTCCAAGAGACCCAGTACTTC. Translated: CASSPGRGEFQETQYF.

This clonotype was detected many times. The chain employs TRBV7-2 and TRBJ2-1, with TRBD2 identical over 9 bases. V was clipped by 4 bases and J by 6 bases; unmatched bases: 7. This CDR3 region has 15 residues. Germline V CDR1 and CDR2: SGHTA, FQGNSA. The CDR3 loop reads CASSYVSGGFNEQFF. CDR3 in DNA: TGTGCCAGCAGCTACGTTAGCGGGGGTTTCAATGAGCAGTTCTTC.

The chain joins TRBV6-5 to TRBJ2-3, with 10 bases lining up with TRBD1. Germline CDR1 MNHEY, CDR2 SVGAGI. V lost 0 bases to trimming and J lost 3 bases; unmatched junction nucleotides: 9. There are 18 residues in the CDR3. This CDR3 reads CASSYSPGQGRWTDTQYF. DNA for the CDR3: TGTGCCAGCAGTTACTCACCGGGACAGGGGAGATGGACAGATACGCAGTATTTT.

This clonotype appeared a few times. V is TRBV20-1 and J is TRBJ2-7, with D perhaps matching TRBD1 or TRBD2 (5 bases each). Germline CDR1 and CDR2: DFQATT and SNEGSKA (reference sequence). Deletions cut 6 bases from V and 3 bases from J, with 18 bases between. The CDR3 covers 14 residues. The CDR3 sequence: CSATEGTPIYEQYF. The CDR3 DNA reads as TGCAGTGCCACAGAGGGGACCCCTATCTACGAGCAGTACTTC.

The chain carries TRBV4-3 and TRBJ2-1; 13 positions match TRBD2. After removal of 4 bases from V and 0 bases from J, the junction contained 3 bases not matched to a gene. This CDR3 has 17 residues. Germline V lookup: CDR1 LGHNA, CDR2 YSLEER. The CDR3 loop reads CASSRGLAGVSYNEQFF. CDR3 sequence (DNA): TGCGCCAGCAGCCGAGGACTAGCGGGGGTCTCCTACAATGAGCAGTTCTTC.

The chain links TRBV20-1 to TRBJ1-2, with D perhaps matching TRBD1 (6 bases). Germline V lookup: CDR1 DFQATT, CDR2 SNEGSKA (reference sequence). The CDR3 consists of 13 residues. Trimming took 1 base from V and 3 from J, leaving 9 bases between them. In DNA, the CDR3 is TGCAGTGCTAGAGCAACAGGGTACTATGGCTACACCTTC. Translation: CSARATGYYGYTF.

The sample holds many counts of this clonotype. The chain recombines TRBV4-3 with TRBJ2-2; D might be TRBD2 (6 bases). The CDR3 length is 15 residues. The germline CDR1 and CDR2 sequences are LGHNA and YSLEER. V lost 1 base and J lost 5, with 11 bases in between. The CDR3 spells CASSQVNSGTGELFF. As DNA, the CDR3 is TGCGCCAGCAGCCAAGTGAACAGCGGGACCGGGGAGCTGTTTTTT.

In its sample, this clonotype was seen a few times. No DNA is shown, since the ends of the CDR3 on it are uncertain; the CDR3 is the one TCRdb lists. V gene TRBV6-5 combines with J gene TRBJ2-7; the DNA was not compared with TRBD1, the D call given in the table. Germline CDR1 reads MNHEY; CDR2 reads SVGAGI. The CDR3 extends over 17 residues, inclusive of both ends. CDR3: CASSSSPGTGKSYEQYV.

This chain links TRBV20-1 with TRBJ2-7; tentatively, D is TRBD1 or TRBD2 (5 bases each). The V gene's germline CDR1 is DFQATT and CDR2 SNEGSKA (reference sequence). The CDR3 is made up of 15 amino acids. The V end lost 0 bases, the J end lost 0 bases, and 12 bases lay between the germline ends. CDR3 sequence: CSARDVGTVSYEQYF. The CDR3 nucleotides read TGCAGTGCTAGAGATGTGGGGACGGTCTCCTACGAGCAGTACTTC.

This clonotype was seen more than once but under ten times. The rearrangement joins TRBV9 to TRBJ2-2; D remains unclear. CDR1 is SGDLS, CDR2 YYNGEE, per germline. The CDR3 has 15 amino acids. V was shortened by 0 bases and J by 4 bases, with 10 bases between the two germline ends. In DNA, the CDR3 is TGTGCCAGCAGCGTAGCTGGGTTCACCACCGGGGAGCTGTTTTTT. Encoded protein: CASSVAGFTTGELFF.

The CDR3 loop is CAISESTGVNTEAFF. The CDR3 coding sequence is TGTGCCATCAGTGAGTCGACAGGGGTGAACACTGAAGCTTTCTTT. J is TRBJ1-1 and V is TRBV10-3, with 8 bases identical to TRBD1. This CDR3 spans 15 amino acids. V shed 0 bases and J 0 bases; nucleotides not matched to a gene: 0. Germline V gene lookup returns CDR1 ENHRY and CDR2 SYGVKD.

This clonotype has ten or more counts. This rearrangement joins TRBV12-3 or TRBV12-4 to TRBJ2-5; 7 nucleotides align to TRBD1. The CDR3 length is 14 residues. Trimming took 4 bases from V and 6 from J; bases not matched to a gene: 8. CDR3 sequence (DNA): TGTGCCAGCAGTTCGGACAGGCAGTCTCAGACCCAGTACTTC. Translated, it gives CASSSDRQSQTQYF.

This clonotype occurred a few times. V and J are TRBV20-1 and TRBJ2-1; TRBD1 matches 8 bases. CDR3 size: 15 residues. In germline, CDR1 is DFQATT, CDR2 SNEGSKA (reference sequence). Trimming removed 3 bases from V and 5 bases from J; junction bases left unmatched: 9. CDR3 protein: CSARREGQVNNEQFF. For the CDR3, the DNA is TGCAGTGCTAGGAGAGAGGGACAGGTCAACAATGAGCAGTTCTTC.

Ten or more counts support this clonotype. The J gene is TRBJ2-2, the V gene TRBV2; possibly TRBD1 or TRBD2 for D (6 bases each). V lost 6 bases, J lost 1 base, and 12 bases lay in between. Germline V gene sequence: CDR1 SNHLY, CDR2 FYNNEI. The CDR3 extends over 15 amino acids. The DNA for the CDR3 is TGTGCCAGCAGCACAGGAGGGGGGAACACCGGGGAGCTGTTTTTT. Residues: CASSTGGGNTGELFF.

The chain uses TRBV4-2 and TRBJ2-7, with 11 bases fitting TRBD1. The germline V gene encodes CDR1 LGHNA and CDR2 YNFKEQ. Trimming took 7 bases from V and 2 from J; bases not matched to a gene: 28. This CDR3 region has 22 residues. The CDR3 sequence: CASTNQLKGVHHGQGAAYEQYF. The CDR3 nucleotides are TGTGCCAGCACCAACCAGCTCAAAGGGGTCCATCACGGACAGGGGGCAGCCTACGAGCAGTACTTC.

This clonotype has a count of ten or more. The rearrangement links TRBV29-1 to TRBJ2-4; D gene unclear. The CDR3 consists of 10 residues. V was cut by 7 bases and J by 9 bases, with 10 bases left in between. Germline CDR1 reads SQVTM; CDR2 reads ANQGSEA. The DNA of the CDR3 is TGCAGCGCCGAGGACGGCATTCAGTACTTC. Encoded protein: CSAEDGIQYF.

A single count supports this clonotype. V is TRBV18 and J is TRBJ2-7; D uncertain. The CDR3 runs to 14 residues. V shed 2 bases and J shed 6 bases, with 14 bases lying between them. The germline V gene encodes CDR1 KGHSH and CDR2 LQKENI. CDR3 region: CASSPGLAYLEQYF. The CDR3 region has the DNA TGTGCCAGCTCACCAGGCCTCGCTTACCTCGAGCAGTACTTC. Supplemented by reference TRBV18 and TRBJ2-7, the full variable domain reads NAGVMQNPRHLVRRRGQEARLRCSPMKGHSHVYWYRQLPEEGLKFMVYLQKENIIDESGMPKERFSAEFPKEGPSILRIQQVVRGDSAAYFCASSPGLAYLEQYFGPGTRLTVT.

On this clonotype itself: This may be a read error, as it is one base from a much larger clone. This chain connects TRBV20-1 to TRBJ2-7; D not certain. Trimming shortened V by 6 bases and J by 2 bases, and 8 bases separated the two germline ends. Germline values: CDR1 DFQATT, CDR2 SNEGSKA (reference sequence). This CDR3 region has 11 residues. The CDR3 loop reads CSAASPYEQYF. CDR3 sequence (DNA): TGCAGTGCCGCATCCCCCTACGAGCAGTACTTC.

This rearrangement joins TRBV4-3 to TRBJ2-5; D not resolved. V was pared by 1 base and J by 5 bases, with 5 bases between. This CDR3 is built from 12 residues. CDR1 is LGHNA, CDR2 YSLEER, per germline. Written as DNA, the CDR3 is TGCGCCAGCAGCCAAGCGGTGGAGACCCAGTACTTC. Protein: CASSQAVETQYF.